Listed here are 5 T cell receptor beta chains from one sample, sequenced in a study of blood T cell repertoires in COVID-19. Repertoires were generated with immunoSEQ multiplex PCR, while TCRdb's copy carries only in-frame clones and drops some. The data show about 96,000 clones, roughly 83% seen once. The specimen sequenced was peripheral blood. All receptors come from a woman in her sixties or seventies with acute or convalescent COVID-19.

This chain links TRBV6-5 with TRBJ2-1, with 12 bases matching TRBD2. V was pared by 4 bases and J by 6 bases, with 7 bases of the junction left unmatched. This CDR3 spans 16 amino acids. Germline V gene data show CDR1 as MNHEY and CDR2 as SVGAGI. DNA for the CDR3: TGTGCCAGCAGTTCGACTAGCGGGGGCGCCTTCAATGAGCAGTTCTTC. Translation gives CASSSTSGGAFNEQFF.

The J gene is TRBJ2-2, the V gene TRBV19; D remains unclear. Germline CDR1 LNHDA, CDR2 SQIVND (reference sequence). The CDR3 loop spans 16 amino acids. V was shortened by 5 bases and J by 1 base, with 14 bases between the two germline ends. CDR3 protein: CASSARAPWNTGELFF. The DNA of the CDR3 is TGTGCCAGTAGTGCTCGCGCTCCCTGGAACACCGGGGAGCTGTTTTTT.

V usage is TRBV28 and J usage is TRBJ1-2; D possibly corresponds to TRBD1 (6 bases). Trimming cost V 3 bases and J 8 bases, with 13 bases left between them. Germline assignment: CDR1 MDHEN and CDR2 SYDVKM. The CDR3 consists of 13 residues. CDR3 nucleotide sequence: TGTGCCAGCAGTTTGGTACAGGGCCAAGGCTACACCTTC. Translation: CASSLVQGQGYTF.

This chain joins TRBV2 and TRBJ2-1; 9 bases line up with TRBD2. The germline V gene encodes CDR1 SNHLY and CDR2 FYNNEI. Germline trimming cut 6 bases from V and 2 bases from J; bases unmatched to any gene: 5. The CDR3 length is 15 residues. The CDR3 sequence: CASRSIAGAYNEQFF. The DNA of the CDR3 is TGTGCCAGCAGGTCGATAGCGGGGGCCTACAATGAGCAGTTCTTC.

V and J are TRBV5-8 and TRBJ1-4, with 10 bases aligning to TRBD1. The CDR3 length is 15 residues. Germline V CDR1 and CDR2: SGHTS, YDEGEE. V gave up 3 bases and J gave up 7 bases; unmatched junction bases: 6. CDR3 protein: CASSSRQGALEKLFF. The CDR3 DNA reads as TGTGCCAGCAGCTCTAGACAGGGGGCGCTTGAAAAACTGTTTTTT. Supplemented by reference TRBV5-8 and TRBJ1-4, the full variable domain reads EAGVTQSPTHLIKTRGQQATLRCSPISGHTSVYWYQQALGLGLQFLLWYDEGEERNRGNFPPRFSGRQFPNYSSELNVNALELEDSALYLCASSSRQGALEKLFFGSGTQLSVL.